The 29 T cell receptor beta chains presented below share a single source sample, sequenced in a study of T cell responses to AZD1222 COVID-19 vaccine. This table comes from immunoSEQ multiplex PCR, and its TCRdb copy is limited to in-frame clones, with some not included. The profile shows some 80,000 clones, about nine tenths of them singletons. The sample here was peripheral blood, taken 28 days after the second AZD1222 dose. The receptors shown here come from an adult who received the AZD1222 COVID-19 vaccine.

The chain is built from TRBV29-1 and TRBJ1-2; tentatively, D is TRBD1 (6 bases). Looked up from germline, CDR1 is SQVTM and CDR2 is ANQGSEA. Trimming removed 3 bases from V and 0 bases from J, with 23 bases in between. The CDR3 is made up of 18 amino acids. In DNA form, the CDR3 reads TGCAGCGTTGACTCGGCAGGGGCGACCTCCTCTTCTAACTATGGCTACACCTTC. The encoded protein is CSVDSAGATSSSNYGYTF.

This rearrangement joins TRBV4-1 to TRBJ1-2; D gene unclear. Germline V gene sequence: CDR1 MGHRA, CDR2 YSYEKL. This CDR3 contains 14 residues. Trimming removed 3 bases at V and 1 base at J, with 9 bases between. The CDR3: CASSHFGDNYGYTF. CDR3 bases: TGCGCCAGCAGCCATTTTGGGGATAACTATGGCTACACCTTC.

V gene TRBV12-3 or TRBV12-4 combines with J gene TRBJ1-5; D is perhaps TRBD1 (5 bases). This CDR3 has 11 residues. The germline V and J ends were trimmed by 6 bases and 11 bases, with 11 bases remaining between them. CDR3 sequence reads: CASSSRQSQHF. In DNA, the CDR3 is TGTGCCAGCAGCTCGCGACAGTCCCAGCATTTT.

V gene TRBV19 combines with J gene TRBJ1-5; 8 nucleotides align to TRBD1. Germline V gives CDR1 LNHDA, CDR2 SQIVND (reference sequence). Trimming took 9 bases from V and 2 from J; bases not matched to a gene: 3. The CDR3 contains 13 residues. The CDR3 DNA sequence: TGTGCCAGGGGACAGGCTGGCAATCAGCCCCAGCATTTT. Its protein is CARGQAGNQPQHF. The whole variable domain, remainder taken from reference TRBV19 and TRBJ1-5, is DGGITQSPKYLFRKEGQNVTLSCEQNLNHDAMYWYRQDPGQGLRLIYYSQIVNDFQKGDIAEGYSVSREKKESFPLTVTSAQKNPTAFYLCARGQAGNQPQHFGDGTRLSIL.

The rearrangement joins TRBV18 to TRBJ1-3, with D perhaps matching TRBD1 (5 bases). V shed 6 bases and J shed 0 bases, with 21 bases lying between them. Per the germline V gene, CDR1 is KGHSH and CDR2 is LQKENI. The CDR3 is 18 amino acids. CDR3 nucleotides: TGTGCCAGCTCCCCGGTAGGGGATACCTCGGTCTCTGGAAACACCATATATTTT. Translated, it gives CASSPVGDTSVSGNTIYF.

The V and J genes are TRBV7-3 and TRBJ2-7; 9 positions agree with TRBD1. V was pared by 1 base and J by 0 bases, with 4 bases of the junction left unmatched. This CDR3 has 16 amino acids. Germline CDR1 reads SGHTA; CDR2 reads FQGTGA. The chain's CDR3 is CASSLRGTGSSYEQYF. CDR3 bases: TGTGCCAGCAGCTTAAGGGGGACAGGGAGCTCCTACGAGCAGTACTTC.

The chain joins TRBV4-2 to TRBJ1-2; D remains unclear. V lost 3 bases, J lost 8 bases, and 13 bases lay in between. CDR1 is LGHNA and CDR2 is YNFKEQ in the germline V gene. The CDR3 is 13 amino acids. CDR3 sequence (DNA): TGTGCCAGCAGCCAGTCCGGACCGCCAGGCTACACCTTC. Its protein product is CASSQSGPPGYTF.

CDR3 bases: TGTGCCAGCAGCAAAGTGGTCGTTGGCACTGAGTACGAGCAGTACTTC. Translating it yields CASSKVVVGTEYEQYF. The V call is TRBV21-1, the J call TRBJ2-7. TRBV21-1 is a recognized pseudogene. The CDR3 spans 16 residues.

CDR3 DNA sequence: TGTGCCAGCAGCCCCCGGACAGATAATGAAAAACTGTTTTTT. This codes for CASSPRTDNEKLFF. The chain has TRBV9 and TRBJ1-4; D possibly corresponds to TRBD1 (6 bases). Germline-derived CDR1 and CDR2 are SGDLS and YYNGEE. V lost 4 bases to trimming and J lost 4 bases, with 11 bases between them. The CDR3 sequence is 14 residues long.

This sequence joins TRBV2 and TRBJ1-6; D remains unclear. The CDR3 spans 15 residues. V lost 5 bases to trimming and J lost 1 base, with 9 bases between them. Germline assignment: CDR1 SNHLY and CDR2 FYNNEI. The CDR3 region is CASSREISYNSPLHF. The CDR3 coding sequence is TGTGCCAGCAGTAGGGAAATATCCTATAATTCACCCCTCCACTTT.

The chain is built from TRBV6-2 or TRBV6-3 and TRBJ2-7; either TRBD1 or TRBD2 may fit D (6 bases each). The CDR3 sequence is 15 residues long. Between the trimmed V and J ends, which lost 7 bases and 3 bases, there was a span of 19 bases. The germline V gene encodes CDR1 MNHEY and CDR2 SVGEGT. The CDR3 DNA sequence: TGTGCCAGCACCCCAGCTATACAGGGAGGCTACGAGCAGTACTTC. Translated, it gives CASTPAIQGGYEQYF.

This chain joins TRBV5-1 and TRBJ2-7; 7 bases map to TRBD1. This CDR3 contains 16 residues. Germline CDR1 is SGHRS and CDR2 is YFSETQ. The trim removed 3 bases at V and 7 bases at J, leaving 16 bases unmatched. DNA for the CDR3: TGCGCCAGCAGCTCCTTTGCCGGGACAGCATTAATTGAGCAGTACTTC. Protein product: CASSSFAGTALIEQYF.

The CDR3 loop reads CSASSPGLHEQYF. The CDR3 DNA is TGCAGTGCTAGTTCTCCAGGGCTCCACGAGCAGTACTTC. The rearrangement links TRBV20-1 to TRBJ2-7; D perhaps matches TRBD1 (5 bases). The CDR3 is made up of 13 amino acids. V lost 3 bases, J lost 5 bases, and 14 bases lay in between. Germline V lookup: CDR1 DFQATT, CDR2 SNEGSKA (reference sequence).

V is TRBV11-2 and J is TRBJ2-6; D gene ambiguous. The CDR3 sequence is 15 residues long. Germline CDR1 is SGHAT and CDR2 is FQNNGV. V was pared by 5 bases and J by 0 bases, with 8 bases between. The CDR3 is CASSDPNSGANVLTF. The CDR3, as DNA: TGTGCCAGCAGCGATCCTAACTCTGGGGCCAACGTCCTGACTTTC.

The rearrangement joins TRBV4-2 to TRBJ2-1, with 9 bases matching TRBD2. Germline CDR1 reads LGHNA; CDR2 reads YNFKEQ. The CDR3 has 17 residues. V was pared by 1 base and J by 8 bases, with 12 bases of the junction left unmatched. CDR3 amino acids: CASSQAFRGGRADEQFF. As DNA, the CDR3 is TGTGCCAGCAGCCAAGCCTTCCGGGGCGGGAGGGCCGATGAGCAGTTCTTC.

As DNA, the CDR3 is TGTGCCAGCAGTTCATGGGACAGGCGATCCTACAATGAGCAGTTCTTC. This encodes CASSSWDRRSYNEQFF. The J gene is TRBJ2-1, the V gene TRBV28; TRBD1 matches 8 bases. This CDR3 is built from 16 residues. J lost 1 base, V lost 4 bases, and 6 bases had no gene match. Germline CDR1 and CDR2: MDHEN and SYDVKM.

The chain employs TRBV11-3 and TRBJ2-2; 9 bases line up with TRBD1. Germline V gene sequence: CDR1 SGHNT, CDR2 YENEEA. There are 15 residues in the CDR3. Trimming cost V 5 bases and J 1 base; bases outside gene matches: 2. CDR3 coding DNA: TGTGCCAGCAGCCGGGACAGGGTGAACACCGGGGAGCTGTTTTTT. Protein: CASSRDRVNTGELFF.

Only a few counts were recorded for this clone. This chain connects TRBV11-3 to TRBJ1-4; D gene uncertain. Per germline, CDR1 SGHNT and CDR2 YENEEA. V was pared by 1 base and J by 6 bases, with 6 bases between. The CDR3 is made up of 13 amino acids. The DNA of the CDR3 is TGTGCCAGCAGCTTAGGATTACATGAAAAACTGTTTTTT. It encodes CASSLGLHEKLFF.

The chain carries TRBV19 and TRBJ2-7; D gene unclear. CDR1 and CDR2 (germline): LNHDA, SQIVND (reference sequence). The CDR3 spans 12 residues. Trimming shortened V by 4 bases and J by 3 bases, and 7 bases separated the two germline ends. CDR3 DNA sequence: TGTGCCAGTAGTAGCGGTAGCTACGAGCAGTACTTC. Translating gives CASSSGSYEQYF. Full variable domain (rest looked up from reference TRBV19 and TRBJ2-7): DGGITQSPKYLFRKEGQNVTLSCEQNLNHDAMYWYRQDPGQGLRLIYYSQIVNDFQKGDIAEGYSVSREKKESFPLTVTSAQKNPTAFYLCASSSGSYEQYFGPGTRLTVT.

The chain uses TRBV5-1 and TRBJ2-5; possible D gene TRBD1, 5 bases. In germline, CDR1 is SGHRS, CDR2 YFSETQ. V dropped 2 bases and J dropped 0 bases, with 5 bases sitting between them. The CDR3 is 13 amino acids. DNA for the CDR3: TGCGCCAGCAGCTTACAGGACCAAGAGACCCAGTACTTC. Translation: CASSLQDQETQYF. Looking up the rest from reference TRBV5-1 and TRBJ2-5 gives the full variable domain: KAGVTQTPRYLIKTRGQQVTLSCSPISGHRSVSWYQQTPGQGLQFLFEYFSETQRNKGNFPGRFSGRQFSNSRSEMNVSTLELGDSALYLCASSLQDQETQYFGPGTRLLVL.

In DNA, the CDR3 is TGTGCCAGTAGTTTGGGTAATGAGAATGAAAAACTGTTTTTT. Translation: CASSLGNENEKLFF. This chain connects TRBV19 to TRBJ1-4; D remains ambiguous. Trimming took 5 bases from V and 5 from J, leaving 12 bases between them. This CDR3 comprises 14 residues. Germline values: CDR1 LNHDA, CDR2 SQIVND (reference sequence).

The chain uses TRBV6-1 and TRBJ2-5; 7 positions match TRBD1. The CDR3 spans 14 residues. In germline, CDR1 is MNHNS, CDR2 SASEGT. The V gene end was trimmed by 2 bases and the J gene end by 2 bases; junction bases not matched to a gene: 2. The CDR3 DNA reads as TGTGCCAGCAGTGAATGGGACAGACAAGAGACCCAGTACTTC. Translation: CASSEWDRQETQYF.

This chain links TRBV6-6 with TRBJ1-1; D remains ambiguous. Looked up from germline, CDR1 is MNHNY and CDR2 is SVGAGI (reference sequence). The ends were cut back, 0 bases at V and 3 bases at J, with 11 bases in the middle. The CDR3 runs 15 residues. CDR3 DNA: TGTGCCAGCAGTTACTCGAGGAGGGCGGACACTGAAGCTTTCTTT. Residues: CASSYSRRADTEAFF.

The chain links TRBV5-1 to TRBJ2-7, with D perhaps TRBD1 (6 bases). Germline V gene sequence: CDR1 SGHRS, CDR2 YFSETQ. Trimming took 1 base from V and 7 from J, leaving 12 bases between them. The CDR3 is made up of 13 amino acids. CDR3 nucleotides: TGCGCCAGCAGCTTGACCGCAGGGGAAGAGCAGTACTTC. It translates to CASSLTAGEEQYF.

The rearrangement uses TRBV30 and TRBJ2-1; tentatively, D is TRBD2 (6 bases). The CDR3 sequence is 14 residues long. In germline, CDR1 is GTSNPN, CDR2 SVGIG (reference sequence). V dropped 5 bases and J dropped 5 bases, with 16 bases sitting between them. In DNA form, the CDR3 reads TGTGCCTGGGACAGTAGTTGGGGGGACAATGAGCAGTTCTTC. This gives the protein CAWDSSWGDNEQFF.

This clone was counted a few times. V and J are TRBV24-1 and TRBJ1-6; D ambiguous. The length of the CDR3 is 15 residues. Germline loops: CDR1 KGHDR, CDR2 SFDVKD. V lost 4 bases, J lost 9 bases, and 15 bases lay in between. This CDR3 reads CATSDGGSMASPLHF. The CDR3 bases are TGTGCCACCAGTGACGGAGGGTCAATGGCTTCACCCCTCCACTTT.

The chain carries TRBV28 and TRBJ2-5; D not certain. CDR3 length equals 11 residues. Trimming took off 7 bases at V and 7 bases at J, with 10 bases between the two ends. Germline loops: CDR1 MDHEN, CDR2 SYDVKM. The CDR3 sequence: CASTNRATQYF. Here the CDR3 DNA reads TGTGCCAGCACCAATAGGGCGACCCAGTACTTC.

This clone was picked up a small number of times. The gene calls are TRBV7-2 and TRBJ2-1; 9 bases align to TRBD2. J lost 11 bases, V lost 0 bases, and 11 bases had no gene match. The CDR3 extends over 16 amino acids. Germline-derived CDR1 and CDR2 are SGHTA and FQGNSA. The CDR3 nucleotides are TGTGCCAGCAGCTTAGCGCGAGCGGGAGGTAATTCACAGCAGTTCTTC. This encodes CASSLARAGGNSQQFF.

The chain uses TRBV6-6 and TRBJ2-6; D may be TRBD1 or TRBD2 (5 bases each). Trimming left V 2 bases short and J 2 bases short, with 7 bases between. The germline V gene encodes CDR1 MNHNY and CDR2 SVGAGI (reference sequence). The CDR3 has 15 residues. CDR3 DNA: TGTGCCAGCAGTTACGAGGGGACTGGGGCCAACGTCCTGACTTTC. Encoded protein: CASSYEGTGANVLTF.